Presented here are 30 T cell receptor beta chains from one specimen sequenced in a study of chemoradiotherapy in HPV16-positive cancers. TCRdb's table, derived via immunoSEQ multiplex PCR, lists solely in-frame clones and lacks some. Here the sample spans approximately 10,000 clones, roughly 81% being singletons. The starting material was tumor tissue, obtained from a patient who underwent chemoradiotherapy. The receptor set was obtained from a human donor with HPV-associated anogenital cancer.

DNA of the CDR3: TGTGCCAGCAGTTTGGTCCTAGCGGGGGCCACAGATACGCAGTATTTT. Protein product: CASSLVLAGATDTQYF. The chain carries TRBV6-6 and TRBJ2-3; TRBD2 matches 10 bases. V was clipped by 4 bases and J by 2 bases; unmatched bases: 6. Germline V gene sequence: CDR1 MNHNY, CDR2 SVGAGI (reference sequence). CDR3 size: 16 residues.

The chain carries TRBV19 and TRBJ2-7, with TRBD1 matching over 8 bases. In germline, CDR1 is LNHDA, CDR2 SQIVND (reference sequence). V shed 3 bases and J 5 bases; nucleotides not matched to a gene: 6. The CDR3 has 14 residues. The CDR3 sequence is CASSMRQGRNEQYF. The CDR3, as DNA: TGTGCCAGTAGTATGCGACAGGGGCGAAACGAGCAGTACTTC.

Only a few counts were recorded for this clone. The chain employs TRBV5-6 and TRBJ1-2, with a weak D call TRBD1 (6 bases). Germline CDR1 is SGHDT and CDR2 is YYEEEE. V was shortened by 4 bases and J by 1 base, with 8 bases between the two germline ends. The CDR3 is 13 amino acids. The CDR3 sequence: CASSQGGNYGYTF. The CDR3 nucleotides are TGTGCCAGCAGCCAAGGGGGTAACTATGGCTACACCTTC.

The chain has TRBV10-1 and TRBJ1-5; D uncertain. Trimming removed 2 bases from V and 9 bases from J, with 11 bases in between. The germline CDR1 and CDR2 sequences are WNHNN and SYGVQD (reference sequence). The CDR3 sequence is 13 residues long. CDR3 coding DNA: TGCGCCAGCAGTGAGAGAAGGGATGGGCCCCAGCATTTT. It translates to CASSERRDGPQHF.

The chain uses TRBV5-6 and TRBJ1-1; D is unresolved. This CDR3 has 13 residues. Germline CDR1 reads SGHDT; CDR2 reads YYEEEE. Trimming took 10 bases from V and 1 from J, leaving 14 bases between them. CDR3 sequence (DNA): TGTGCCGTGGGGAGGACGGGGAACACTGAAGCTTTCTTT. As protein: CAVGRTGNTEAFF. The whole variable domain, filled in from reference TRBV5-6 and TRBJ1-1, reads DAGVTQSPTHLIKTRGQQVTLRCSPKSGHDTVSWYQQALGQGPQFIFQYYEEEERQRGNFPDRFSGHQFPNYSSELNVNALLLGDSALYLCAVGRTGNTEAFFGQGTRLTVV.

The chain is built from TRBV19 and TRBJ1-5, with D maybe TRBD1 (5 bases). Germline V gene data show CDR1 as LNHDA and CDR2 as SQIVND (reference sequence). The CDR3 contains 15 residues. Trimming took 2 bases from V and 4 from J, leaving 12 bases between them. The CDR3 sequence is CASSISSGENQPQHF. The CDR3, as DNA: TGTGCCAGTAGTATAAGTTCGGGGGAAAATCAGCCCCAGCATTTT.

This chain links TRBV11-3 with TRBJ2-7; TRBD1 aligns across 10 bases. The V gene end was trimmed by 0 bases and the J gene end by 2 bases; junction bases not matched to a gene: 4. The CDR3 has 16 amino acids. Germline V gene lookup returns CDR1 SGHNT and CDR2 YENEEA. The CDR3: CASSLERTGGTYEQYF. The CDR3 nucleotides are TGTGCCAGCAGCTTAGAAAGGACAGGGGGAACCTACGAGCAGTACTTC.

This rearrangement joins TRBV7-2 to TRBJ2-2; no clear D. V was cut by 2 bases and J by 4 bases, with 8 bases left in between. This CDR3 has 14 residues. CDR1 is SGHTA and CDR2 is FQGNSA in the germline V gene. For the CDR3, the DNA is TGTGCCAGCAGCTTAAGGCGGAGCACCGGGGAGCTGTTTTTT. This translates into CASSLRRSTGELFF.

The J gene is TRBJ2-2, the V gene TRBV5-6, with D perhaps TRBD1 (5 bases). Trimming removed 0 bases from V and 2 bases from J, with 14 bases in between. CDR3 length: 17 amino acids. Per the germline V gene, CDR1 is SGHDT and CDR2 is YYEEEE. The CDR3 is CASSLGAAGFNTGELFF. The CDR3 region has the DNA TGTGCCAGCAGCTTGGGGGCGGCAGGGTTCAACACCGGGGAGCTGTTTTTT.

This chain uses TRBV5-1 with TRBJ2-1; TRBD2 agrees at 11 bases. Germline CDR1 is SGHRS and CDR2 is YFSETQ. The CDR3 has 17 amino acids. The junction had 7 bases not matched to a gene; V was cut back by 5 bases and J by 0 bases. This CDR3 reads CASRQTSGRGSYNEQFF. The CDR3 coding sequence is TGCGCCAGCAGACAAACTAGCGGGAGAGGCTCCTACAATGAGCAGTTCTTC.

This clone was seen a few times. CDR3 amino acids: CASRQTSGSGIYADTQYF. DNA of the CDR3: TGTGCCAGCAGGCAGACTAGCGGGAGCGGGATTTACGCAGATACGCAGTATTTT. This chain links TRBV7-9 with TRBJ2-3; 12 nucleotides match TRBD2. This CDR3 has 18 amino acids. The germline V gene encodes CDR1 SEHNR and CDR2 FQNEAQ (reference sequence). J lost 4 bases, V lost 6 bases, and 14 bases had no gene match.

The V gene is TRBV6-1, the J gene TRBJ2-1; no firm D call. The germline CDR1 and CDR2 sequences are MNHNS and SASEGT. CDR3 length: 15 residues. V lost 3 bases, J lost 0 bases, and 9 bases lay in between. The CDR3 protein is CASSEQAFSYNEQFF. As DNA, the CDR3 is TGTGCCAGCAGTGAGCAGGCCTTCTCCTACAATGAGCAGTTCTTC.

The genes are TRBV5-4 and TRBJ2-5, with 10 bases identical to TRBD2. Germline V gene sequence: CDR1 SGHNT, CDR2 YYREEE (reference sequence). This CDR3 is 17 amino acids long. With V trimmed by 0 bases and J by 5 bases, 10 bases remained unmatched. CDR3 DNA: TGTGCCAGCAGCTTGGGTCCAGCGGGAGGGCGTTTGGAGACCCAGTACTTC. It translates to CASSLGPAGGRLETQYF.

In its sample, this clone ranks as large. The chain combines TRBV15 with TRBJ1-2; D is undetermined. V dropped 5 bases and J dropped 4 bases, with 20 bases sitting between them. This CDR3 region has 16 residues. The germline gives CDR1 LNHNV, CDR2 YYDKDF (reference sequence). The CDR3 here is CATSSALRGGVYGYTF. The CDR3 coding sequence is TGTGCCACCAGCTCGGCCCTCCGAGGCGGTGTCTATGGCTACACCTTC.

The rearrangement joins TRBV9 to TRBJ1-1, with 9 bases that match TRBD1. CDR1 and CDR2 (germline): SGDLS, YYNGEE. The ends lost 0 bases at V and 7 bases at J; junction bases unmatched: 4. This CDR3 comprises 14 residues. CDR3 nucleotide sequence: TGTGCCAGCAGCGTAGGACAGGGGGATGTTGAAGCTTTCTTT. Translating it yields CASSVGQGDVEAFF.

This chain links TRBV30 with TRBJ2-1, with D maybe TRBD2 (5 bases). V was shortened by 2 bases and J by 9 bases, with 11 bases between the two germline ends. This CDR3 has 12 amino acids. Germline V gene data show CDR1 as GTSNPN and CDR2 as SVGIG (reference sequence). This CDR3 is CAWSPGFGEQFF. The CDR3 DNA is TGTGCCTGGAGTCCGGGGTTCGGTGAGCAGTTCTTC.

The V gene is TRBV6-5, the J gene TRBJ1-2; 7 bases agree with TRBD1. V lost 6 bases, J lost 6 bases, and 7 bases stayed unmatched. The CDR3 spans 13 residues. Per germline, CDR1 MNHEY and CDR2 SVGAGI. This chain's CDR3 is CASRAGGGNGYTF. The CDR3 coding sequence is TGTGCCAGCAGGGCAGGGGGAGGAAATGGCTACACCTTC.

V gene TRBV28 combines with J gene TRBJ1-5; D gene ambiguous. V was clipped by 5 bases and J by 2 bases, with 13 bases between them. Germline V gives CDR1 MDHEN, CDR2 SYDVKM. This CDR3 has 15 residues. CDR3 region: CASSLPGIGNQPQHF. The CDR3 region has the DNA TGTGCCAGCAGTCTCCCCGGGATAGGCAATCAGCCCCAGCATTTT.

The chain joins TRBV5-6 to TRBJ1-6; maybe TRBD1 (5 bases). The CDR3 is 16 residues long. Looked up from germline, CDR1 is SGHDT and CDR2 is YYEEEE. Trimming cost V 0 bases and J 7 bases, with 14 bases left between them. As DNA, the CDR3 is TGTGCCAGCAGCTTGGCCGGGGTGTGGGACAATTCACCCCTCCACTTT. Translated, it gives CASSLAGVWDNSPLHF.

This chain links TRBV30 with TRBJ1-1; no reliable D call. Germline values: CDR1 GTSNPN, CDR2 SVGIG (reference sequence). The CDR3 is 12 amino acids. Trimming pared 3 bases from V and 4 bases from J, leaving 9 bases between. The CDR3 coding sequence is TGTGCCTGGAGAACGAGAGTCACTGAAGCTTTCTTT. Translating it yields CAWRTRVTEAFF.

This CDR3 reads CASNPVGGVYNEQFF. CDR3 nucleotides: TGTGCCAGCAATCCCGTGGGGGGGGTCTACAATGAGCAGTTCTTC. This sequence joins TRBV9 and TRBJ2-1; 7 bases fit TRBD2. Germline CDR1 is SGDLS and CDR2 is YYNGEE. Unmatched junction bases numbered 9, after V lost 6 bases and J lost 3 bases. The CDR3 covers 15 residues.

The chain joins TRBV2 to TRBJ2-4; tentative D call: TRBD2 (5 bases). The V and J ends lost 4 bases and 9 bases respectively, with 16 bases between them. The CDR3 runs 14 residues. Germline lookup yields CDR1 SNHLY and CDR2 FYNNEI. The DNA of the CDR3 is TGTGCCAGCAGTGTCGGAGGTCGGTCCGGCATTCAGTACTTC. It translates to CASSVGGRSGIQYF.

This chain's CDR3 is CASSPEGSNQPQHF. The CDR3 DNA sequence: TGTGCCAGCAGTCCCGAGGGTAGCAATCAGCCCCAGCATTTT. The chain has TRBV6-1 and TRBJ1-5, with D unresolved. The V end was cut by 5 bases, the J end by 0 bases, with 8 bases between. The germline CDR1 and CDR2 sequences are MNHNS and SASEGT. This CDR3 comprises 14 residues.

This chain joins TRBV7-9 and TRBJ2-5; D unclear. The CDR3 has 11 residues. In germline, CDR1 is SEHNR, CDR2 FQNEAQ (reference sequence). Trimming removed 0 bases at V and 4 bases at J, with 0 bases between. CDR3 DNA: TGTGCCAGCAGCTTAGCAGAGACCCAGTACTTC. It translates to CASSLAETQYF.

This clone was picked up one time. This rearrangement joins TRBV15 to TRBJ2-2; 11 bases agree with TRBD2. The CDR3 has 17 amino acids. Unmatched junction bases numbered 4, after V lost 0 bases and J lost 4 bases. Germline assignment: CDR1 LNHNV and CDR2 YYDKDF (reference sequence). The CDR3 bases are TGTGCCACCAGCAGAGATCGACTAGCGGGAATCACCGGGGAGCTGTTTTTT. Its protein product is CATSRDRLAGITGELFF.

This rearrangement joins TRBV7-3 to TRBJ2-3; D is uncertain. Per the germline V gene, CDR1 is SGHTA and CDR2 is FQGTGA. The CDR3 loop spans 14 amino acids. V was trimmed by 5 bases and J by 1 base, leaving 10 bases between them. CDR3 sequence reads: CASSPYKGTDTQYF. CDR3 bases: TGTGCCAGCAGCCCTTACAAGGGCACAGATACGCAGTATTTT.

This rearrangement joins TRBV30 to TRBJ1-4; weak D call: TRBD1 (6 bases). The V gene's germline CDR1 is GTSNPN and CDR2 SVGIG (reference sequence). V lost 3 bases, J lost 3 bases, and 14 bases lay in between. The CDR3 sequence is 15 residues long. CDR3 region: CAWRNRQVANEKLFF. CDR3 coding DNA: TGTGCCTGGAGAAACAGACAGGTCGCTAATGAAAAACTGTTTTTT.

The J gene is TRBJ2-1, the V gene TRBV30, with 9 bases aligning to TRBD2. V shed 2 bases and J 8 bases; nucleotides not matched to a gene: 10. Germline V gene sequence: CDR1 GTSNPN, CDR2 SVGIG (reference sequence). This CDR3 has 15 amino acids. The CDR3 nucleotides read TGTGCCTGGAGTCCGGGGAGCGGGGGGAGCGATGAGCAGTTCTTC. Its translation: CAWSPGSGGSDEQFF.

This clone was seen just once. V is TRBV30 and J is TRBJ2-2; maybe TRBD1 (6 bases). V was shortened by 7 bases and J by 0 bases, with 9 bases between the two germline ends. The CDR3 loop spans 13 amino acids. CDR1 and CDR2 from the germline V gene are GTSNPN and SVGIG (reference sequence). CDR3 sequence (DNA): TGTGCCTTGGACAGCACGAACACCGGGGAGCTGTTTTTT. It specifies CALDSTNTGELFF.

The chain is built from TRBV29-1 and TRBJ2-1; D gene ambiguous. V was cut by 4 bases and J by 6 bases, with 7 bases left in between. Germline lookup yields CDR1 SQVTM and CDR2 ANQGSEA. This CDR3 is built from 11 residues. CDR3 amino acids: CSVGAFNEQFF. In nucleotides, the CDR3 is TGCAGCGTTGGTGCATTCAATGAGCAGTTCTTC.